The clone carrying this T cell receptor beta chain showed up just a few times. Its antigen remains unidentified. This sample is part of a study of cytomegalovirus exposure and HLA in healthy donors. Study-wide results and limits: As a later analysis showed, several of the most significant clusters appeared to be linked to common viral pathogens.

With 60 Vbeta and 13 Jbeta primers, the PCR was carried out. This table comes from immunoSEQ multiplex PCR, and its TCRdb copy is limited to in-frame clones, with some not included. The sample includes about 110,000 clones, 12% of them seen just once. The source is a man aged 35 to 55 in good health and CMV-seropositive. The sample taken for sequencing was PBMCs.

CDR3 nucleotides: TGTGCCAGCAGGAGGCAGGGCCAATTCCAAGAGACCCAGTACTTC. As protein: CASRRQGQFQETQYF. The rearrangement uses TRBV2 and TRBJ2-5, with TRBD1 as a possible D gene (5 bases). V gave up 6 bases and J gave up 1 base, with 15 bases separating them. Looked up from germline, CDR1 is SNHLY and CDR2 is FYNNEI. The CDR3 loop spans 15 amino acids. Drawing the rest from reference TRBV2 and TRBJ2-5, the complete variable domain is EPEVTQTPSHQVTQMGQEVILRCVPISNHLYFYWYRQILGQKVEFLVSFYNNEISEKSEIFDDQFSVERPDGSNFTLKIRSTKLEDSAMYFCASRRQGQFQETQYFGPGTRLLVL.